These 2 T cell receptor beta chains were all obtained from the same sample, sequenced in a study of T cells after yellow fever vaccination. TCRdb re-called the 5' RACE reads through MiXCR, storing one row per CDR3 protein. The sample has hundreds of thousands of distinct CDR3 sequences; about 12% are singletons. The source was PBMCs, collected on the day of the yellow fever booster vaccination. These TCRs come from a man under 40 who received the YFV17D yellow fever vaccine.

In this sample, this clonotype turned up a few times. The chain joins TRBV21-1 to TRBJ2-7; the D call TRBD1 from the table was never checked on the DNA. TRBV21-1 is termed a pseudogene. The CDR3 spans 16 residues. The CDR3, as DNA: TGTGCCAGCAGCCCCCATAAAGGTAATAACGTCCCCGAGCAGTACTTC. Its protein product is CASSPHKGNNVPEQYF.

Of note for this clonotype: A read error is possible here, since a much larger clone lies one base away. The chain recombines TRBV12-3 or TRBV12-4 with TRBJ2-7, with D possibly TRBD1 on 6 matching bases. The CDR3 consists of 14 residues. Deletions cut 7 bases from V and 4 bases from J, with 17 bases between. CDR3 region: CASIPQGLGYEQYF. The CDR3 nucleotides are TGTGCCAGCATCCCCCAGGGGCTGGGATACGAGCAGTACTTC.